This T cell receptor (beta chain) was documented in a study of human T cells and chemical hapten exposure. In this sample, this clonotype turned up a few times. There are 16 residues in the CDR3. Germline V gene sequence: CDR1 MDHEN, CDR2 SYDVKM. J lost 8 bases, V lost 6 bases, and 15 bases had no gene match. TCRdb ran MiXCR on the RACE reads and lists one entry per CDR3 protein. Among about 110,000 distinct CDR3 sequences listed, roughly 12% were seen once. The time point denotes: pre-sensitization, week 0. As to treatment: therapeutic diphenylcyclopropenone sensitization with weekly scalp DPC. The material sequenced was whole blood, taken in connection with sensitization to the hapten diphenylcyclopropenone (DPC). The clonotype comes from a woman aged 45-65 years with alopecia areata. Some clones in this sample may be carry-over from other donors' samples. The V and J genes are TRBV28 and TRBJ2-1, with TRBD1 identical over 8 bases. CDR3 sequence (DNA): TGTGCCAGCAGGGGGCGAGGGACAGGTGGGGCGGATGAGCAGTTCTTC. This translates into CASRGRGTGGADEQFF.